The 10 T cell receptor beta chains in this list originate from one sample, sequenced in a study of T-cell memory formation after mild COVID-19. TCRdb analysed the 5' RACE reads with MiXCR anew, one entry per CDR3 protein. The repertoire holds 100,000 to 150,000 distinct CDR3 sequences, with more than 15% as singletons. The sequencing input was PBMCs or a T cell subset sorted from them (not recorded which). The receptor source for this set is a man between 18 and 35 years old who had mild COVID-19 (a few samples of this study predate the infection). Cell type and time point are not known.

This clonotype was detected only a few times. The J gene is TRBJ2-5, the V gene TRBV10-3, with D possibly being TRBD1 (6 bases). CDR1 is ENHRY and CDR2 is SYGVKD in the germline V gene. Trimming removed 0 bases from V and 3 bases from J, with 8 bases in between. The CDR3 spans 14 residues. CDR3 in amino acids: CAISESHREETQYF. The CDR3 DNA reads TGTGCCATCAGTGAGTCACACAGGGAAGAGACCCAGTACTTC.

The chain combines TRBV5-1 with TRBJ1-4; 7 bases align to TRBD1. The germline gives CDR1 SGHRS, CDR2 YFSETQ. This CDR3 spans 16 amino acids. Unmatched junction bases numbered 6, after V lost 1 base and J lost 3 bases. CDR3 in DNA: TGCGCCAGCAGCTTGTTGGCAGGGGGTTCTAATGAAAAACTGTTTTTT. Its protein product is CASSLLAGGSNEKLFF. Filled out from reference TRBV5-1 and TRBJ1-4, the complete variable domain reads KAGVTQTPRYLIKTRGQQVTLSCSPISGHRSVSWYQQTPGQGLQFLFEYFSETQRNKGNFPGRFSGRQFSNSRSEMNVSTLELGDSALYLCASSLLAGGSNEKLFFGSGTQLSVL.

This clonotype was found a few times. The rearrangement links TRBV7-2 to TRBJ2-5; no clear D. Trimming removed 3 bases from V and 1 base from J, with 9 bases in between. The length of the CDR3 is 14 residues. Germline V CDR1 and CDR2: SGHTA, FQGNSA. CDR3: CASSFQPSQETQYF. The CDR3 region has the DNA TGTGCCAGCAGCTTCCAACCTTCCCAAGAGACCCAGTACTTC.

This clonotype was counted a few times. CDR3 residues: CSASRLAGTSYNEQFF. The CDR3 DNA is TGCAGTGCTAGTCGTCTAGCGGGGACTTCCTACAATGAGCAGTTCTTC. The chain uses TRBV20-1 and TRBJ2-1; 9 bases map to TRBD2. The V and J ends lost 3 bases and 1 base, in that order; junction bases with no gene match: 7. This CDR3 has 16 residues. Per germline, CDR1 DFQATT and CDR2 SNEGSKA (reference sequence).

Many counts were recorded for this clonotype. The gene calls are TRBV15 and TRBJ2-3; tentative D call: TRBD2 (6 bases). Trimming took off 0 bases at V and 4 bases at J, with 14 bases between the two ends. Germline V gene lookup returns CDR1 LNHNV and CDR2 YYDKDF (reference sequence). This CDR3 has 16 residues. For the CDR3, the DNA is TGTGCCACCAGCAGAGATTGGCCGGGGGAGTCAGATACGCAGTATTTT. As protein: CATSRDWPGESDTQYF.

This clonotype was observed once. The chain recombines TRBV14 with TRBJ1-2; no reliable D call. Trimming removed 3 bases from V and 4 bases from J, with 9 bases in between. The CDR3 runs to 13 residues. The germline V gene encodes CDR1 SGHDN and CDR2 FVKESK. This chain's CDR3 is CASSHGPTYGYTF. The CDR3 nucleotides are TGTGCCAGCAGCCACGGACCGACCTATGGCTACACCTTC. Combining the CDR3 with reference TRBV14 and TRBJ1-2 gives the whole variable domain EAGVTQFPSHSVIEKGQTVTLRCDPISGHDNLYWYRRVMGKEIKFLLHFVKESKQDESGMPNNRFLAERTGGTYSTLKVQPAELEDSGVYFCASSHGPTYGYTFGSGTRLTVV.

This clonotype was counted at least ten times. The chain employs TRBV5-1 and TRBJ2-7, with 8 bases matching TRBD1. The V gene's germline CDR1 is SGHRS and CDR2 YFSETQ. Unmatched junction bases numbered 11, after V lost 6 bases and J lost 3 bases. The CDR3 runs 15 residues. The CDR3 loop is CASTTGDTSYYEQYF. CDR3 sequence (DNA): TGCGCCAGCACGACAGGGGACACGAGCTACTACGAGCAGTACTTC.

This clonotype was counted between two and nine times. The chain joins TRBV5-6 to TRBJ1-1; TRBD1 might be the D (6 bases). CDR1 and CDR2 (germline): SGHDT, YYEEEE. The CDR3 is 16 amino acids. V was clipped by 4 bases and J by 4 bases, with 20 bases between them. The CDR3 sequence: CASSRWGALSGTEAFF. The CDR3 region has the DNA TGTGCCAGCAGCCGGTGGGGGGCGCTTAGTGGCACTGAAGCTTTCTTT.

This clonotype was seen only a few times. CDR3 bases: TGTGCCAGCAGTTACTCGGATCGGACAGATACGCAGTATTTT. As protein: CASSYSDRTDTQYF. V gene TRBV6-5 combines with J gene TRBJ2-3, with D unresolved. The CDR3 consists of 14 residues. Deletions cut 0 bases from V and 3 bases from J, with 7 bases between. Germline V gene lookup returns CDR1 MNHEY and CDR2 SVGAGI.

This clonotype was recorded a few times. Here the CDR3 reads CASSSLAGGPGYEQYF. The CDR3 bases are TGTGCCAGCAGTTCGCTGGCGGGGGGGCCAGGGTACGAGCAGTACTTC. The chain has TRBV6-5 and TRBJ2-7; TRBD2 aligns across 9 bases. The junction had 11 bases not matched to a gene; V was cut back by 4 bases and J by 4 bases. The germline CDR1 and CDR2 sequences are MNHEY and SVGAGI. The length of the CDR3 is 16 residues.